The 25 T cell receptor beta chains below come from one sample, sequenced in a study of blood T cell repertoires in COVID-19. Sequencing was performed with immunoSEQ multiplex PCR; in TCRdb, only in-frame clones are kept and a portion is missing. This table holds around 140,000 clones, 70% to 90% found once. Sequencing was done on a sample of peripheral blood. Source of these receptors: a woman aged 60-70 years with acute or convalescent COVID-19.

The chain combines TRBV28 with TRBJ2-1; 9 bases map to TRBD1. Losses at the gene ends were 7 bases for V and 3 bases for J; bases not matched to a gene: 7. This CDR3 spans 15 amino acids. Per germline, CDR1 MDHEN and CDR2 SYDVKM. CDR3 sequence (DNA): TGTGCCAGCACCAGGGACAGGGTGGGCTACAATGAGCAGTTCTTC. The encoded protein is CASTRDRVGYNEQFF.

The V and J genes are TRBV6-2 or TRBV6-3 and TRBJ2-7; possible D gene TRBD2, 5 bases. Per the germline V gene, CDR1 is MNHEY and CDR2 is SVGEGT. The length of the CDR3 is 13 residues. With 2 bases removed from V and 6 bases from J, the gap between germline ends came to 11 bases. CDR3 DNA sequence: TGTGCCAGCAGTTACGGCTCTAGCCTCGAGCAGTACTTC. This gives the protein CASSYGSSLEQYF.

V gene TRBV6-2 or TRBV6-3 combines with J gene TRBJ2-1, with 8 bases identical to TRBD2. The CDR3 is 13 amino acids. With 5 bases clipped from V and 4 bases from J, the junction kept 1 base outside the gene matches. Germline CDR1 MNHEY, CDR2 SVGEGT. CDR3 coding DNA: TGTGCCAGCAGTCGGGGGGGGTACAATGAGCAGTTCTTC. Its translation is CASSRGGYNEQFF.

The J gene is TRBJ2-1, the V gene TRBV14; possibly TRBD1 for D (6 bases). Germline loops: CDR1 SGHDN, CDR2 FVKESK. Trimming shortened V by 3 bases and J by 0 bases, and 15 bases separated the two germline ends. This CDR3 spans 17 amino acids. Here the CDR3 reads CASSHLAGVTSYNEQFF. The CDR3 region has the DNA TGTGCCAGCAGCCACCTTGCAGGGGTTACCTCCTACAATGAGCAGTTCTTC.

The gene calls are TRBV7-9 and TRBJ2-7; D might be TRBD2 (6 bases). The CDR3 extends over 15 amino acids. Trimming shortened V by 3 bases and J by 2 bases, and 14 bases separated the two germline ends. Germline CDR1 reads SEHNR; CDR2 reads FQNEAQ (reference sequence). The CDR3 is CASSLEGGPTYEQYF. CDR3 in DNA: TGTGCCAGCAGCTTGGAGGGCGGGCCTACCTACGAGCAGTACTTC.

A word on this clone: Other DNA sequences of this sample code for an identical CDR3. V usage is TRBV18 and J usage is TRBJ2-1, with 11 bases matching TRBD1. J lost 4 bases, V lost 3 bases, and 2 bases had no gene match. Germline V lookup: CDR1 KGHSH, CDR2 LQKENI. The length of the CDR3 is 15 residues. The CDR3 bases are TGTGCCAGCTCACCCGGACAGGGGGCATACAATGAGCAGTTCTTC. Translation: CASSPGQGAYNEQFF.

This clone was detected only once. The rearrangement links TRBV11-3 to TRBJ1-1, with D possibly TRBD1 on 6 matching bases. From germline, CDR1 is SGHNT and CDR2 YENEEA. The CDR3 consists of 17 residues. Between the trimmed V and J ends, which lost 0 bases and 4 bases, there was a span of 18 bases. In nucleotides, the CDR3 is TGTGCCAGCAGCTTAGAGGGTTCGGTAGGGGGTATCACTGAAGCTTTCTTT. It encodes CASSLEGSVGGITEAFF.

The V and J genes are TRBV7-2 and TRBJ2-1; 9 positions agree with TRBD1. V lost 5 bases to trimming and J lost 9 bases; unmatched junction nucleotides: 2. CDR1 and CDR2 (germline): SGHTA, FQGNSA. CDR3 length: 12 residues. The CDR3 sequence: CASSRDRVEQFF. DNA of the CDR3: TGTGCCAGCAGCCGGGACAGGGTTGAGCAGTTCTTC. The full variable domain, its missing parts supplied by reference TRBV7-2 and TRBJ2-1, is GAGVSQSPSNKVTEKGKDVELRCDPISGHTALYWYRQSLGQGLEFLIYFQGNSAPDKSGLPSDRFSAERTGGSVSTLTIQRTQQEDSAVYLCASSRDRVEQFFGPGTRLTVL.

The gene calls are TRBV4-2 and TRBJ1-5; tentatively, D is TRBD1 (5 bases). Per the germline V gene, CDR1 is LGHNA and CDR2 is YNFKEQ. The CDR3 sequence is 16 residues long. Trimming removed 0 bases from V and 2 bases from J, with 11 bases in between. The CDR3 sequence: CASSQDRIGGNQPQHF. DNA for the CDR3: TGTGCCAGCAGCCAAGATCGGATAGGGGGCAATCAGCCCCAGCATTTT.

The rearrangement joins TRBV28 to TRBJ2-7; a possible D gene is TRBD2 (6 bases). V shed 2 bases and J shed 2 bases, with 7 bases lying between them. CDR3 size: 13 residues. Germline V gene lookup returns CDR1 MDHEN and CDR2 SYDVKM. CDR3 sequence: CASSLGGTYEQYF. Written as DNA, the CDR3 is TGTGCCAGCAGTTTAGGGGGGACCTACGAGCAGTACTTC.

V usage is TRBV12-3 or TRBV12-4 and J usage is TRBJ1-6; D gene unclear. Trimming removed 6 bases at V and 7 bases at J, with 7 bases between. The CDR3 extends over 12 amino acids. CDR3 bases: TGTGCCAGCAGCCCGACAAATTCACCCCTCCACTTT. It specifies CASSPTNSPLHF.

The genes are TRBV7-2 and TRBJ1-2; TRBD1 might be the D (5 bases). CDR1 SGHTA and CDR2 FQGNSA come from the germline V gene. Between the trimmed V and J ends, which lost 4 bases and 2 bases, there was a span of 11 bases. This CDR3 spans 14 amino acids. CDR3 sequence (DNA): TGTGCCAGCAGCTCGTCGACAGCGAACTATGGCTACACCTTC. This sequence encodes CASSSSTANYGYTF.

The V call is TRBV5-1, the J call TRBJ2-3; D is perhaps TRBD1 (6 bases). Germline V gives CDR1 SGHRS, CDR2 YFSETQ. The CDR3 sequence is 15 residues long. Trimming removed 1 base from V and 5 bases from J, with 14 bases in between. The CDR3 spells CASSLNRQAGDTQYF. DNA of the CDR3: TGCGCCAGCAGCTTGAATCGACAGGCTGGAGATACGCAGTATTTT.

The rearrangement joins TRBV5-5 to TRBJ2-3; 7 bases agree with TRBD1. CDR3 length: 15 residues. J was trimmed by 0 bases and V by 4 bases; bases with no gene match: 5. Germline V lookup: CDR1 SGHKS, CDR2 YYEKEE (reference sequence). CDR3 region: CASSQGQVSTDTQYF. CDR3 DNA: TGTGCCAGCAGCCAAGGACAGGTTAGCACAGATACGCAGTATTTT.

The chain uses TRBV4-2 and TRBJ1-5, with D perhaps matching TRBD1 (5 bases). This CDR3 spans 16 amino acids. Germline lookup yields CDR1 LGHNA and CDR2 YNFKEQ. V shed 0 bases and J shed 6 bases, with 15 bases lying between them. The DNA for the CDR3 is TGTGCCAGCAGCCAAGATTTGAGCAGGGTGGGTCAGCCCCAGCATTTT. Translating gives CASSQDLSRVGQPQHF.

A single count supports this clone. The rearrangement uses TRBV5-1 and TRBJ2-1; 9 bases are shared with TRBD2. CDR1 is SGHRS, CDR2 YFSETQ, per germline. J was trimmed by 6 bases and V by 2 bases; bases with no gene match: 3. This CDR3 has 14 residues. For the CDR3, the DNA is TGCGCCAGCAGCTTCGCGGGGGGGCCCAATGAGCAGTTCTTC. Encoded protein: CASSFAGGPNEQFF.

The J gene is TRBJ2-1, the V gene TRBV6-2 or TRBV6-3; TRBD2 aligns across 10 bases. The CDR3 loop spans 16 amino acids. CDR1 MNHEY and CDR2 SVGEGT come from the germline V gene. V lost 5 bases and J lost 2; bases outside the gene matches: 6. DNA for the CDR3: TGTGCCAGCAGTCAAAGCGGGGGGGTGGCCTACAATGAGCAGTTCTTC. Amino acids: CASSQSGGVAYNEQFF.

This clone has only a few counts. The rearrangement uses TRBV12-3 or TRBV12-4 and TRBJ1-1; 9 bases align to TRBD1. V was clipped by 3 bases and J by 5 bases; unmatched bases: 1. The CDR3 is 13 amino acids. CDR3: CASSLGTGTEAFF. The CDR3 DNA reads TGTGCCAGCAGTTTGGGGACAGGGACTGAAGCTTTCTTT.

The chain combines TRBV7-2 with TRBJ1-5, with D unresolved. The germline gives CDR1 SGHTA, CDR2 FQGNSA. The CDR3 totals 13 residues. V gave up 1 base and J gave up 5 bases, with 6 bases separating them. The CDR3 is CASSLGQYQPQHF. In DNA, the CDR3 is TGTGCCAGCAGCTTAGGGCAGTATCAGCCCCAGCATTTT.

V and J are TRBV6-5 and TRBJ1-1, with unresolved D. Between the trimmed V and J ends, which lost 2 bases and 5 bases, there was a span of 15 bases. The CDR3 is 15 amino acids. Germline V CDR1 and CDR2: MNHEY, SVGAGI. The CDR3 is CASSYREGLGTEAFF. In DNA form, the CDR3 reads TGTGCCAGCAGTTACAGGGAGGGCTTGGGGACTGAAGCTTTCTTT.

The CDR3 nucleotides read TGTGCCAGCAGCCTAGACACAGGGCGCGGCGGAGCTTTCTTT. It codes for CASSLDTGRGGAFF. V usage is TRBV3-1 (or the pseudogene TRBV3-2) and J usage is TRBJ1-1; D might be TRBD1 (6 bases). The V gene's germline CDR1 is LGHDT and CDR2 YNNKEL (reference sequence). This CDR3 contains 14 residues. The V end lost 4 bases, the J end lost 10 bases, and 19 bases lay between the germline ends.

The DNA of the CDR3 is TGCGCCAGCAGCTTGGTCTGGGACAGGGGTATGAACACTGAAGCTTTCTTT. Amino acid sequence: CASSLVWDRGMNTEAFF. The chain joins TRBV5-1 to TRBJ1-1, with TRBD1 matching 10 bases. V was pared by 0 bases and J by 0 bases, with 5 bases of the junction left unmatched. The germline gives CDR1 SGHRS, CDR2 YFSETQ. The CDR3 loop spans 17 amino acids. Full variable domain (remainder filled in from reference TRBV5-1 and TRBJ1-1): KAGVTQTPRYLIKTRGQQVTLSCSPISGHRSVSWYQQTPGQGLQFLFEYFSETQRNKGNFPGRFSGRQFSNSRSEMNVSTLELGDSALYLCASSLVWDRGMNTEAFFGQGTRLTVV.

This rearrangement joins TRBV9 to TRBJ2-5; 7 nucleotides agree with TRBD1. V lost 0 bases and J lost 5; bases outside the gene matches: 4. CDR3 size: 14 residues. CDR1 and CDR2 from the germline V gene are SGDLS and YYNGEE. The CDR3 bases are TGTGCCAGCAGCGTAGGAGGGGGCAGGGAGACCCAGTACTTC. Translating gives CASSVGGGRETQYF. Drawing the rest from reference TRBV9 and TRBJ2-5, the complete variable domain is DSGVTQTPKHLITATGQRVTLRCSPRSGDLSVYWYQQSLDQGLQFLIQYYNGEERAKGNILERFSAQQFPDLHSELNLSSLELGDSALYFCASSVGGGRETQYFGPGTRLLVL.

The chain carries TRBV6-1 and TRBJ1-5, with a tentative D call TRBD1 (5 bases). The CDR3 sequence is 16 residues long. Trimming removed 2 bases from V and 6 bases from J, with 17 bases in between. Germline CDR1 reads MNHNS; CDR2 reads SASEGT. In DNA, the CDR3 is TGTGCCAGCAGTGAACGGGCGCGGGGCCCCTTTCAGCCCCAGCATTTT. It codes for CASSERARGPFQPQHF.

This rearrangement joins TRBV2 to TRBJ1-1, with 8 bases identical to TRBD1. Germline CDR1 SNHLY, CDR2 FYNNEI. The CDR3 has 15 amino acids. V lost 4 bases, J lost 4 bases, and 8 bases stayed unmatched. The CDR3 sequence is CASSGQGASSTEAFF. As DNA, the CDR3 is TGTGCCAGCAGTGGTCAGGGGGCTAGTAGCACTGAAGCTTTCTTT.